The rows below give T cell receptor beta chains drawn from one sample of a study of cytomegalovirus exposure and HLA in healthy donors. Clones were sequenced by immunoSEQ multiplex PCR, and TCRdb holds only the in-frame ones, with some missing. This sample has about 130,000 clones, with 80% to 85% found just once. Sample: PBMCs. The receptors were sampled from a man between 18 and 29 years old in good health and CMV-seronegative. The CDR3 runs from the conserved cysteine through the conserved F or W. A D gene is named only where the DNA matches it firmly. Only some rows state a clone size, as once, few, many or a class for expanded clones.

abundance	v_gene	len	j_gene	d_gene	CDR3aa	CDR3nt
NA	TRBV5-6	13	TRBJ2-1	TRBD2	CASRHKTSGEQFF	TGTGCCAGCAGACATAAAACTAGCGGGGAGCAGTTCTTC
NA	TRBV4-1	17	TRBJ1-2	NA	CASSQLGAWQFDYGYTF	TGCGCCAGCAGCCAACTTGGGGCGTGGCAGTTTGATTATGGCTACACCTTC
NA	TRBV5-4	14	TRBJ2-7	TRBD1	CASSATGGMFEQYF	TGTGCCAGCAGCGCGACAGGGGGGATGTTTGAGCAGTACTTC
NA	TRBV5-4	13	TRBJ1-1	NA	CASSPTGITEAFF	TGTGCCAGCAGCCCCACAGGGATCACTGAAGCTTTCTTT
NA	TRBV30	16	TRBJ1-1	NA	CAWSVLRENGNTEAFF	TGTGCCTGGAGTGTACTCCGGGAGAACGGGAACACTGAAGCTTTCTTT
once	TRBV25-1	11	TRBJ1-1	TRBD1	CASSRGQGDFF	TGTGCCAGCAGTAGGGGACAGGGGGATTTCTTT
NA	TRBV5-8	17	TRBJ1-4	TRBD1	CAADTGGSSLTNEKLFF	TGTGCCGCCGATACAGGGGGGAGCAGTTTAACTAATGAAAAACTGTTTTTT
NA	TRBV19	17	TRBJ2-4	NA	CASSPETGRLAKNIQYF	TGTGCCAGTAGTCCCGAGACAGGGAGGCTAGCCAAAAACATTCAGTACTTC
NA	TRBV4-3	15	TRBJ2-7	TRBD2	CASSQEGRGGYEQYF	TGCGCCAGCAGCCAAGAGGGGCGGGGGGGATACGAGCAGTACTTC
NA	TRBV7-2	15	TRBJ2-1	TRBD2	CASSASGGAYNEQFF	TGTGCCAGCAGCGCTAGCGGGGGGGCCTACAATGAGCAGTTCTTC
NA	TRBV6-1	13	TRBJ1-2	NA	CASNRRGGDGYTF	TGTGCCAGCAACCGCCGGGGGGGCGATGGCTACACCTTC
NA	TRBV7-9	12	TRBJ2-5	NA	CSSSFLQETQYF	TGTTCCAGCAGCTTTCTCCAAGAGACCCAGTACTTC
NA	TRBV13	13	TRBJ1-1	NA	CASKTDGDTEAFF	TGTGCCAGCAAAACCGACGGAGACACTGAAGCTTTCTTT
NA	TRBV7-8	16	TRBJ1-5	NA	CASSLGDIGSVQPQHF	TGTGCCAGCAGCTTAGGGGACATCGGGTCAGTTCAGCCCCAGCATTTT
NA	TRBV6-5	14	TRBJ1-2	NA	CASSRYLVGDGYTF	TGTGCCAGCAGTCGCTATTTAGTAGGGGATGGCTACACCTTC
once	TRBV7-9	15	TRBJ1-2	NA	CASSLDGGIRQGYTF	TGTGCCAGCAGCTTAGACGGGGGAATAAGGCAGGGCTACACCTTC
NA	TRBV6-4	13	TRBJ1-2	TRBD1	CASSDTGVHGYTF	TGTGCCAGCAGTGACACAGGGGTTCACGGCTACACCTTC
few	TRBV19	14	TRBJ2-7	TRBD1	CASSMGTVEYEQYF	TGTGCCAGTAGTATGGGGACAGTAGAATACGAGCAGTACTTC
NA	TRBV11-2	15	TRBJ1-1	NA	CASSSPRGTLTEAFF	TGTGCCAGCAGCTCCCCGAGGGGGACCCTCACTGAAGCTTTCTTT
once	TRBV5-1	15	TRBJ1-3	TRBD1	CASSTGQSAGNTIYF	TGCGCCAGCAGCACGGGACAGTCGGCTGGAAACACCATATATTTT
NA	TRBV30	14	TRBJ2-7	NA	CAWKRQHLTYEQYF	TGTGCCTGGAAACGACAGCACTTAACCTACGAGCAGTACTTC